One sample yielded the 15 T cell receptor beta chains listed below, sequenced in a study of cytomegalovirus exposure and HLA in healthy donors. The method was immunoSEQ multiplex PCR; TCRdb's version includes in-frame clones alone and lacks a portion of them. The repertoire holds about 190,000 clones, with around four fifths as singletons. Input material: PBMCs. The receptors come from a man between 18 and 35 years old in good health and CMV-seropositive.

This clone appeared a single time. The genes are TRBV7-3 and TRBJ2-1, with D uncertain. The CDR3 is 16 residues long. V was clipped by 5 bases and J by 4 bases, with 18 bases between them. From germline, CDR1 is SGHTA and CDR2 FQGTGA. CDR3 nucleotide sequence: TGTGCCAGCAGCCCCTCCGGCAGCGTAGGATACAATGAGCAGTTCTTC. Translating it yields CASSPSGSVGYNEQFF.

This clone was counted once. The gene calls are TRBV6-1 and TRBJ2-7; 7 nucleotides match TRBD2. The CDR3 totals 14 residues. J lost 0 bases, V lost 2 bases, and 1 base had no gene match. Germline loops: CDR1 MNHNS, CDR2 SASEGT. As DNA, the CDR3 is TGTGCCAGCAGTGAATGGACTAGCTCCTACGAGCAGTACTTC. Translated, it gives CASSEWTSSYEQYF.

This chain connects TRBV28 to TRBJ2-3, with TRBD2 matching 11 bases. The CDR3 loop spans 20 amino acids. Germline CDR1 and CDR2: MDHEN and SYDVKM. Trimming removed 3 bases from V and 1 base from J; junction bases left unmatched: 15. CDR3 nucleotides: TGTGCCAGCAGTTTTGAGACTAGCGGGATGATCTTAACTTGCACAGATACGCAGTATTTT. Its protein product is CASSFETSGMILTCTDTQYF.

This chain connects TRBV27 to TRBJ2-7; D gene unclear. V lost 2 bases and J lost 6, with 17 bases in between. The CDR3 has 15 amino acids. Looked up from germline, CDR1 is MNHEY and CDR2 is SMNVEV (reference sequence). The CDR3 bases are TGTGCCAGCAGTTTAGGTAGTCTATACCCGGGCGAGCAGTACTTC. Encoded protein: CASSLGSLYPGEQYF.

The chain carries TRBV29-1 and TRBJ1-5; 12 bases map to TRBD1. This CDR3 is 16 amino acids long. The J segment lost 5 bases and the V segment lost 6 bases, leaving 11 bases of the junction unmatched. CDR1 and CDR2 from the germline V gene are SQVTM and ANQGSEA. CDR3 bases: TGCAGCGTCACCTCAGAAGGGACAGGGGGCCATCAGCCCCAGCATTTT. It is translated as CSVTSEGTGGHQPQHF.

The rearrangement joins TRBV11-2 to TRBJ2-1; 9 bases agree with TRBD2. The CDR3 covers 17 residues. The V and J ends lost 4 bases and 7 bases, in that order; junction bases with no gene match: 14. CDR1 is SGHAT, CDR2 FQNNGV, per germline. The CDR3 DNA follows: TGTGCCAGCAGCTCCTCCTCGGGGTGGCGGGAGGGGAATGAGCAGTTCTTC. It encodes CASSSSSGWREGNEQFF.

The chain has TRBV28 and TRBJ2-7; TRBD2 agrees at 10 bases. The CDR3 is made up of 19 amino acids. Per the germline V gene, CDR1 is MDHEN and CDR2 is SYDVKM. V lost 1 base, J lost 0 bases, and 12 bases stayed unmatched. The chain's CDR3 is CASSLFLSSGRWSSYEQYF. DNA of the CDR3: TGTGCCAGCAGTTTATTCCTCTCTAGCGGGAGATGGAGCTCCTACGAGCAGTACTTC. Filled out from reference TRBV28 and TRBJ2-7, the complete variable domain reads DVKVTQSSRYLVKRTGEKVFLECVQDMDHENMFWYRQDPGLGLRLIYFSYDVKMKEKGDIPEGYSVSREKKERFSLILESASTNQTSMYLCASSLFLSSGRWSSYEQYFGPGTRLTVT.

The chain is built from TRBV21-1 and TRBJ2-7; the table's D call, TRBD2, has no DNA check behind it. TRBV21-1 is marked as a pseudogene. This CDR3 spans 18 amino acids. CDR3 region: CASSKTSRGRAVAYEQYF. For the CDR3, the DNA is TGTGCCAGCAGCAAAACCTCCCGGGGGAGAGCGGTCGCCTACGAGCAGTACTTC.

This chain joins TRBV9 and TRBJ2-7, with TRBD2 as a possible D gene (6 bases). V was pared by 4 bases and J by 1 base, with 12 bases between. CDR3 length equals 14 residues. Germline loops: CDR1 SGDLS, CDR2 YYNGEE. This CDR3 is CASSSTGRSYEQYF. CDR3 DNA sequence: TGTGCCAGCAGCAGCACGGGGAGGTCCTACGAGCAGTACTTC. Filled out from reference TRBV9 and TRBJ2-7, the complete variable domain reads DSGVTQTPKHLITATGQRVTLRCSPRSGDLSVYWYQQSLDQGLQFLIQYYNGEERAKGNILERFSAQQFPDLHSELNLSSLELGDSALYFCASSSTGRSYEQYFGPGTRLTVT.

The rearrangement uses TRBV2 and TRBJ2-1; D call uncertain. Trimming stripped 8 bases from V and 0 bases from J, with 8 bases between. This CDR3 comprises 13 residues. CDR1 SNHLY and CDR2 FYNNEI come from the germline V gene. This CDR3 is CASGLSSYNEQFF. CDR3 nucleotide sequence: TGTGCCAGCGGGCTGAGCTCCTACAATGAGCAGTTCTTC.

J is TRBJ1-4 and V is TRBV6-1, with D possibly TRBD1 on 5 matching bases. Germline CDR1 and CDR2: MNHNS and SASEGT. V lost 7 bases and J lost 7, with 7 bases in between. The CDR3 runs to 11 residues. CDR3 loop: CASTQGEKLFF. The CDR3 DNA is TGTGCCAGCACGCAGGGTGAAAAACTGTTTTTT.

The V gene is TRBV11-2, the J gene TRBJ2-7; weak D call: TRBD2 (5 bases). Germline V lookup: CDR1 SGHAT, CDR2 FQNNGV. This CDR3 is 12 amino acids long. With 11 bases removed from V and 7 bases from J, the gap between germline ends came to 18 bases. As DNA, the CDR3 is TGTGCCGAGGCGGGCGCCTGGGGAGAGCAGTACTTC. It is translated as CAEAGAWGEQYF.

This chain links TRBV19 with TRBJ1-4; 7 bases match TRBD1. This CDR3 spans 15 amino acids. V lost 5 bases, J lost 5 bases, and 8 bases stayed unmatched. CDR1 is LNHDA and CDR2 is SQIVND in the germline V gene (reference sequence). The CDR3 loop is CASSGRNRGNEKLFF. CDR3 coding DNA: TGTGCCAGTAGTGGCCGGAACAGGGGCAATGAAAAACTGTTTTTT.

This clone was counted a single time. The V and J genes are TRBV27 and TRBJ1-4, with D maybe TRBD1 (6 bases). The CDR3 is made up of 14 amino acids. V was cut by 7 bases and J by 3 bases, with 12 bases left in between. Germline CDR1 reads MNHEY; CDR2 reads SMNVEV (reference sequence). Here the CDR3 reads CASTHRASNEKLFF. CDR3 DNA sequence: TGTGCCAGCACCCACAGGGCTTCTAATGAAAAACTGTTTTTT.

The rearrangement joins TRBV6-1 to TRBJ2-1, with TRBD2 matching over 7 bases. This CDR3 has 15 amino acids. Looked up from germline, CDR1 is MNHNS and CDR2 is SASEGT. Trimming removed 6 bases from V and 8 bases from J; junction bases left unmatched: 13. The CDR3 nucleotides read TGTGCCAGCAGGCCCATGGCGGGAGCTATCGATGAGCAGTTCTTC. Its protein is CASRPMAGAIDEQFF.